Listed below are T cell receptor beta chains from one sample, sequenced in a study of blood T cells in healthy people across ages. TCRdb processed the 5' RACE reads anew with MiXCR; each CDR3 protein has one entry. The sample shows about 730,000 distinct CDR3 sequences, roughly 41% of them seen only once. The sequenced material came from blood. These receptors were collected from a woman aged 55-70 years in good health. Both conserved end residues are part of each CDR3. A D gene is named only where the DNA matches it firmly. Expanded clones are given a class, and other clones once, few, many or no size at all.

clone_size: -; d_call: -; v_call: TRBV2; j_call: TRBJ2-5; cdr3_aa: CASRGGWETQYF; cdr3_nt: TGTGCCAGCAGGGGGGGTTGGGAGACCCAGTACTTC
clone_size: -; d_call: -; v_call: TRBV12-3/TRBV12-4; j_call: TRBJ1-1; cdr3_aa: CASSVLLGTEAFF; cdr3_nt: TGTGCCAGCAGTGTGTTGTTGGGAACTGAAGCTTTCTTT
clone_size: many; d_call: -; v_call: TRBV12-3/TRBV12-4; j_call: TRBJ2-1; cdr3_aa: CASSVEGLPYNEQFF; cdr3_nt: TGTGCCAGCAGCGTGGAGGGACTGCCCTACAATGAGCAGTTCTTC
clone_size: -; d_call: -; v_call: TRBV20-1; j_call: TRBJ1-2; cdr3_aa: CSATGYYGYTF; cdr3_nt: TGCAGTGCTACAGGGTACTATGGCTACACCTTC
clone_size: few; d_call: -; v_call: TRBV29-1; j_call: TRBJ1-1; cdr3_aa: CSVGREPEAFF; cdr3_nt: TGCAGCGTGGGCAGGGAACCTGAAGCTTTCTTT
clone_size: -; d_call: -; v_call: TRBV20-1; j_call: TRBJ2-3; cdr3_aa: CSASLTDTQYF; cdr3_nt: TGCAGTGCTAGTCTCACAGATACGCAGTATTTT
clone_size: -; d_call: -; v_call: TRBV12-3/TRBV12-4; j_call: TRBJ2-3; cdr3_aa: CASSLPLGTTDAQYF; cdr3_nt: TGTGCCAGCAGTTTACCATTAGGAACCACAGATGCGCAGTATTTT
clone_size: -; d_call: -; v_call: TRBV28; j_call: TRBJ2-5; cdr3_aa: CASMVGRETQYF; cdr3_nt: TGTGCCAGCATGGTGGGGCGGGAGACCCAGTACTTC
clone_size: -; d_call: -; v_call: TRBV9; j_call: TRBJ1-1; cdr3_aa: CASSVNNGGTEAFF; cdr3_nt: TGTGCCAGCAGCGTAAATAATGGGGGCACTGAAGCTTTCTTT
clone_size: -; d_call: -; v_call: TRBV29-1; j_call: TRBJ2-7; cdr3_aa: CSVLISYEQYF; cdr3_nt: TGCAGCGTTTTGATCTCCTACGAGCAGTACTTC
clone_size: many; d_call: TRBD1; v_call: TRBV11-2; j_call: TRBJ2-1; cdr3_aa: CASTLGGGQGLYNEQFF; cdr3_nt: TGTGCCAGCACCCTGGGGGGGGGACAGGGATTGTACAATGAGCAGTTCTTC
clone_size: few; d_call: -; v_call: TRBV4-1; j_call: TRBJ2-5; cdr3_aa: CASSQDLAASTVNNEQYF; cdr3_nt: TGCGCCAGCAGCCAAGATCTGGCCGCGTCCACCGTAAACAATGAGCAGTACTTC
clone_size: -; d_call: -; v_call: TRBV10-3; j_call: TRBJ2-5; cdr3_aa: CVITRDLQETQYF; cdr3_nt: TGTGTCATCACCCGGGACTTGCAAGAGACCCAGTACTTC
clone_size: -; d_call: -; v_call: TRBV6-6; j_call: TRBJ2-5; cdr3_aa: CASSRLRQVQQYF; cdr3_nt: TGTGCCAGCAGCCGACTACGACAGGTTCAGCAGTACTTC
clone_size: -; d_call: -; v_call: TRBV6-1; j_call: TRBJ1-1; cdr3_aa: CASSEAWVSTEAFF; cdr3_nt: TGTGCCAGCAGTGAAGCATGGGTAAGCACTGAAGCTTTCTTT
clone_size: few; d_call: -; v_call: TRBV7-2; j_call: TRBJ1-6; cdr3_aa: CASSSLYSSPLHF; cdr3_nt: TGTGCCAGCAGTTCGTTGTATAGTTCACCCCTCCACTTT
clone_size: -; d_call: -; v_call: TRBV7-8; j_call: TRBJ2-3; cdr3_aa: CASSIGQTDTQYF; cdr3_nt: TGTGCCAGCAGCATCGGGCAGACAGATACGCAGTATTTT
clone_size: -; d_call: TRBD2; v_call: TRBV29-1; j_call: TRBJ2-1; cdr3_aa: CSVATTSVYNEQFF; cdr3_nt: TGCAGCGTCGCCACGACTAGCGTTTACAATGAGCAGTTCTTC
clone_size: -; d_call: -; v_call: TRBV10-3; j_call: TRBJ1-2; cdr3_aa: CAITQDLNYGYTF; cdr3_nt: TGCGCCATCACTCAGGATCTTAACTATGGCTACACCTTC
clone_size: -; d_call: -; v_call: TRBV29-1; j_call: TRBJ1-5; cdr3_aa: CSVGTDNQPQHF; cdr3_nt: TGCAGCGTTGGAACGGATAATCAGCCCCAGCATTTT
clone_size: -; d_call: TRBD1; v_call: TRBV20-1; j_call: TRBJ1-2; cdr3_aa: CSARDLTGGWSHGYTF; cdr3_nt: TGCAGTGCTAGAGATTTGACAGGGGGCTGGTCGCATGGCTACACCTTC
clone_size: -; d_call: -; v_call: TRBV15; j_call: TRBJ1-4; cdr3_aa: CATSPAERVAEKLFF; cdr3_nt: TGTGCCACCAGCCCTGCGGAACGGGTGGCTGAAAAACTGTTTTTT
clone_size: -; d_call: TRBD2; v_call: TRBV7-8; j_call: TRBJ2-7; cdr3_aa: CASSLPGGGAYEQYF; cdr3_nt: TGTGCCAGCAGCTTACCGGGAGGGGGAGCCTACGAGCAGTACTTC
clone_size: -; d_call: TRBD1; v_call: TRBV6-1; j_call: TRBJ1-6; cdr3_aa: CASSPGQGILNSPLHF; cdr3_nt: TGTGCCAGCAGCCCGGGACAGGGGATCCTAAATTCACCCCTCCACTTT
clone_size: few; d_call: -; v_call: TRBV7-3; j_call: TRBJ2-1; cdr3_aa: CASSLTVGYNEQFF; cdr3_nt: TGTGCCAGCAGCTTAACTGTTGGTTACAATGAGCAGTTCTTC
clone_size: few; d_call: -; v_call: TRBV27; j_call: TRBJ2-7; cdr3_aa: CASSSGQSLHYEQYF; cdr3_nt: TGTGCCAGCAGCTCAGGACAGTCGCTGCACTACGAGCAGTACTTC
clone_size: few; d_call: TRBD2; v_call: TRBV7-7; j_call: TRBJ2-5; cdr3_aa: CASSVAGAGETQYF; cdr3_nt: TGTGCTAGCAGCGTAGCGGGAGCGGGCGAGACCCAGTACTTC
clone_size: -; d_call: -; v_call: TRBV9; j_call: TRBJ2-6; cdr3_aa: CASSATASGANVLTF; cdr3_nt: TGTGCCAGCAGCGCTACAGCCTCTGGGGCCAACGTCCTGACTTTC
clone_size: once; d_call: -; v_call: TRBV3-1; j_call: TRBJ2-6; cdr3_aa: CATAHSGADVLTF; cdr3_nt: TGTGCCACCGCCCACTCTGGGGCCGACGTCCTGACTTTC
clone_size: -; d_call: -; v_call: TRBV7-2; j_call: TRBJ2-1; cdr3_aa: CASSLDGSQNEQFF; cdr3_nt: TGTGCCAGCAGCTTAGACGGCTCGCAGAATGAGCAGTTCTTC
clone_size: many; d_call: -; v_call: TRBV27; j_call: TRBJ2-7; cdr3_aa: CASSRSATYEQYF; cdr3_nt: TGTGCCAGCAGTCGCTCGGCCACCTACGAGCAGTACTTC
clone_size: many; d_call: -; v_call: TRBV7-9; j_call: TRBJ2-1; cdr3_aa: CASSPGHNEQFF; cdr3_nt: TGTGCCAGCAGCCCAGGACACAATGAGCAGTTCTTC
clone_size: once; d_call: TRBD2; v_call: TRBV11-2; j_call: TRBJ2-1; cdr3_aa: CASSQTSGSGNERFF; cdr3_nt: TGTGCCAGCAGCCAGACTAGCGGGAGTGGGAATGAGCGGTTCTTC
clone_size: many; d_call: -; v_call: TRBV7-2; j_call: TRBJ2-5; cdr3_aa: CASSRDKETQYF; cdr3_nt: TGTGCCAGCAGCCGGGACAAAGAGACCCAGTACTTC
clone_size: -; d_call: -; v_call: TRBV6-4; j_call: TRBJ2-3; cdr3_aa: CASSDFARHTDTQYF; cdr3_nt: TGTGCCAGCAGTGACTTCGCGCGTCACACAGATACGCAGTATTTT
clone_size: -; d_call: -; v_call: TRBV6-1; j_call: TRBJ1-6; cdr3_aa: CASSETGRGDSPLHF; cdr3_nt: TGTGCCAGCAGTGAAACAGGGAGGGGAGATTCACCCCTCCACTTT
clone_size: -; d_call: TRBD2; v_call: TRBV29-1; j_call: TRBJ2-7; cdr3_aa: CSVERTSGSYEQYF; cdr3_nt: TGCAGCGTAGAGAGGACTAGCGGGAGTTACGAGCAGTACTTC
clone_size: few; d_call: -; v_call: TRBV5-1; j_call: TRBJ2-1; cdr3_aa: CASSNGTGISGTRNEQFF; cdr3_nt: TGCGCCAGCAGCAACGGGACAGGCATATCTGGGACTAGGAATGAGCAGTTCTTC
clone_size: few; d_call: -; v_call: TRBV5-1; j_call: TRBJ2-7; cdr3_aa: CASSLSPVKYEQYF; cdr3_nt: TGCGCCAGCAGCTTATCCCCAGTTAAGTACGAGCAGTACTTC
clone_size: -; d_call: -; v_call: TRBV12-3/TRBV12-4; j_call: TRBJ2-3; cdr3_aa: CASHTSRASTDTQYF; cdr3_nt: TGTGCCAGCCATACTAGCAGAGCTAGCACAGATACGCAGTATTTT
clone_size: -; d_call: TRBD2; v_call: TRBV18; j_call: TRBJ2-1; cdr3_aa: CATRLARDEQFF; cdr3_nt: TGTGCCACCAGACTAGCGCGGGATGAGCAGTTCTTC
clone_size: once; d_call: -; v_call: TRBV9; j_call: TRBJ1-1; cdr3_aa: CASSVGADLNTEAFF; cdr3_nt: TGTGCCAGCAGCGTAGGGGCAGACCTGAACACTGAAGCTTTCTTT
clone_size: -; d_call: -; v_call: TRBV6-6; j_call: TRBJ1-2; cdr3_aa: CASSYLTQNPNYGYTF; cdr3_nt: TGTGCCAGCAGTTACCTGACGCAGAATCCAAACTATGGCTACACCTTC
clone_size: -; d_call: TRBD2; v_call: TRBV3-1; j_call: TRBJ2-2; cdr3_aa: CASSQDPQGLAGYAGELFF; cdr3_nt: TGTGCCAGCAGCCAAGACCCCCAGGGACTAGCGGGATATGCCGGGGAGCTGTTTTTT
clone_size: few; d_call: TRBD2; v_call: TRBV12-3/TRBV12-4; j_call: TRBJ2-3; cdr3_aa: CASSPGTSATQYF; cdr3_nt: TGTGCCAGCAGCCCGGGGACTAGCGCGACGCAGTATTTT
clone_size: -; d_call: -; v_call: TRBV7-2; j_call: TRBJ2-3; cdr3_aa: CASSLQYGSTDTQYF; cdr3_nt: TGTGCCAGCAGCCTTCAGTATGGAAGCACAGATACGCAGTATTTT
clone_size: -; d_call: -; v_call: TRBV20-1; j_call: TRBJ2-7; cdr3_aa: CSLLPLYRTSYEQYF; cdr3_nt: TGCAGCCTCCTCCCACTTTACAGGACCTCCTACGAGCAGTACTTC
clone_size: few; d_call: TRBD2; v_call: TRBV7-3; j_call: TRBJ2-3; cdr3_aa: CASSLTASGGGDTQYF; cdr3_nt: TGTGCCAGCAGCTTAACCGCTAGCGGGGGTGGAGATACGCAGTATTTT